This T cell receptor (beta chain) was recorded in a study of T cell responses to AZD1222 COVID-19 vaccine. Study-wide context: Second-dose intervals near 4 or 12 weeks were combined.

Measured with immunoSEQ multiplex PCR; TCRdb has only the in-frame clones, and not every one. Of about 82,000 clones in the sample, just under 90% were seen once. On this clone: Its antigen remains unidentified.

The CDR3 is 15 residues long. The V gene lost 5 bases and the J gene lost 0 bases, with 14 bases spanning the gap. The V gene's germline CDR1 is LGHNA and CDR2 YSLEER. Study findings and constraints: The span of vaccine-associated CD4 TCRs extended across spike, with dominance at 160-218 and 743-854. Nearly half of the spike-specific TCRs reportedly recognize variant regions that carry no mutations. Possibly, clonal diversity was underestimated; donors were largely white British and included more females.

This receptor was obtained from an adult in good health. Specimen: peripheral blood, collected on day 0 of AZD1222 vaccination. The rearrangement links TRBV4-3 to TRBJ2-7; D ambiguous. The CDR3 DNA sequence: TGCGCCAGCAGCGCGAATTACGGCGCCTCCTACGAGCAGTACTTC. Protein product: CASSANYGASYEQYF.